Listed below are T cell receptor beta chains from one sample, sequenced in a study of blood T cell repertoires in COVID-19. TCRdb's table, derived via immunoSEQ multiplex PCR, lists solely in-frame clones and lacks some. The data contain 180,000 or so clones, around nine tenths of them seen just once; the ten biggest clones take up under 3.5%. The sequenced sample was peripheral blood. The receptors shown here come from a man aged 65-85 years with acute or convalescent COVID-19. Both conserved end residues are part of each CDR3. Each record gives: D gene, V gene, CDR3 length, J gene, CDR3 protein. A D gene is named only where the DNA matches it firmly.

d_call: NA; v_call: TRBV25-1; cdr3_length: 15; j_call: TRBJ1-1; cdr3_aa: CASSDPGGGNTEAFF
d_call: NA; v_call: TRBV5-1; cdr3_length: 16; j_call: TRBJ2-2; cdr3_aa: CASSLEVGGNTGELFF
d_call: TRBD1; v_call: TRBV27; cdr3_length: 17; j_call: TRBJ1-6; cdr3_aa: CASSLIGGQGGNSPLHF
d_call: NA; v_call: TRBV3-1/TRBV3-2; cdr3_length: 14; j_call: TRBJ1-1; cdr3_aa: CASSHRGRNTEAFF
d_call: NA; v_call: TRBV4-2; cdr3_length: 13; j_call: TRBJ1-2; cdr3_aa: CASSQDGGAGYTF
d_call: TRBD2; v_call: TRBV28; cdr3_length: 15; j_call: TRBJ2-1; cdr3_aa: CASSSLLAGANEQFF
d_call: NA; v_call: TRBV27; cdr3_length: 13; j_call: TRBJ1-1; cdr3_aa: CASSFQMNTEAFF
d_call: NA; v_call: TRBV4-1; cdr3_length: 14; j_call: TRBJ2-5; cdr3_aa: CASSQSPAEETQYF
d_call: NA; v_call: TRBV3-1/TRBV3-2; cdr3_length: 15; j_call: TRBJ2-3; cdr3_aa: CASSQDPAGRDTQYF
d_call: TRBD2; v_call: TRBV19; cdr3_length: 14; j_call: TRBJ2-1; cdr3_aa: CASSIQRELNEQFF
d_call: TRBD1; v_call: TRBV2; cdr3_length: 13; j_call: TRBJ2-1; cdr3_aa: CASRQGANNEQFF
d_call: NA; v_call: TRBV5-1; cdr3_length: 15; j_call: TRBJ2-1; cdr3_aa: CASSPGLGRWDEQFF
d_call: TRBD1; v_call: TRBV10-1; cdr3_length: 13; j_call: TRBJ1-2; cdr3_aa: CASSGDRVGGYTF
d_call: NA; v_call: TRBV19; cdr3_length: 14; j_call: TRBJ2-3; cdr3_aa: CASSMRRSTDTQYF
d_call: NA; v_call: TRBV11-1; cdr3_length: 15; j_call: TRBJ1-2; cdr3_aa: CASSLPGTPNYGYTF
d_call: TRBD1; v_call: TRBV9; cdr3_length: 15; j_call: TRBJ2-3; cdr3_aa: CASSASDRGTDTQYF
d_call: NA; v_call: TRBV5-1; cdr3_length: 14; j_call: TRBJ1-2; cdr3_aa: CASSLGQVSYGYTF
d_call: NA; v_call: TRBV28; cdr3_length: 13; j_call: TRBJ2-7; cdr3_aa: CASRRDSPYEQYF
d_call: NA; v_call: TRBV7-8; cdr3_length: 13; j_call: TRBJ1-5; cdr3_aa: CASSPRAGQPQHF
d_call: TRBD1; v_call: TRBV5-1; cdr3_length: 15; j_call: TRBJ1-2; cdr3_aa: CASSLGGTGSYGYTF
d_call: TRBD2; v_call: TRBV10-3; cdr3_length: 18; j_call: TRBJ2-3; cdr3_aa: CAISETSGVRLGTDTQYF
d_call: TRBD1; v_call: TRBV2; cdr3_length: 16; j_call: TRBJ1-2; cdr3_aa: CASPVRPRTGGGGYTF
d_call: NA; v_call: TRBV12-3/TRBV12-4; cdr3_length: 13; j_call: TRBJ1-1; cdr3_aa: CASSGIGETEAFF
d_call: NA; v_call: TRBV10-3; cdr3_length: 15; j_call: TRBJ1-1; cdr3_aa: CAISEFRTADTEAFF
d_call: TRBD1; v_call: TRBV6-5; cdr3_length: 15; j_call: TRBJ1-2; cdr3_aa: CASRLNRGQDYGYTF
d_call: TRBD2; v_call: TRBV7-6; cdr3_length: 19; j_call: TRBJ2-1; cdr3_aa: CASSFSSGGPDRSYNEQFF
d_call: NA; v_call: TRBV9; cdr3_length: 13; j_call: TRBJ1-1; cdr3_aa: CASAQSVNTEAFF
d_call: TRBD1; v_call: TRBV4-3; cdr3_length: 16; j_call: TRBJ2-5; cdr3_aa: CASSRDAGTGEETQYF
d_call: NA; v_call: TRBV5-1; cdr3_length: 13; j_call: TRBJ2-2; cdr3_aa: CASSLDQTGELFF
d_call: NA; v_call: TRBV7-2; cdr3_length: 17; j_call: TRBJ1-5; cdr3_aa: CASSLADRVYSNQPQHF
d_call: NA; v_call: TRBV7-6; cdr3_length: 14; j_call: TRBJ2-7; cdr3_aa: CASSSLSLGGEQYF
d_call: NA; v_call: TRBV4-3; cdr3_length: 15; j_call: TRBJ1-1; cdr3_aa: CASSPMGAMYTEAFF
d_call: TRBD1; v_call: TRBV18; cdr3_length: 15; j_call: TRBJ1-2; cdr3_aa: CASSPGQGANYGYTF
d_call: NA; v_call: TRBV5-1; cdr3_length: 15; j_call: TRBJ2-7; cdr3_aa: CASSLGGGSSYEQYF
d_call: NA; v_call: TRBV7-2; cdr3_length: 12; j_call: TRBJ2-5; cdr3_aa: CASSLVPGTQYF
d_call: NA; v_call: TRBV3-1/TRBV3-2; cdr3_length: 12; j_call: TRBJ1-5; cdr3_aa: CASSQKQQPQHF
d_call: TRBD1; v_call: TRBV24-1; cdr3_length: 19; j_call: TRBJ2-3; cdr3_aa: CATSDSVGADRGPTDTQYF
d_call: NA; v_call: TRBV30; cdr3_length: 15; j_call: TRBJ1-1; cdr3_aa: CAWSHTSAGRLEAFF
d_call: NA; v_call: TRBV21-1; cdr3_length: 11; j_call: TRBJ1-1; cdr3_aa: CASSNRDDAFF
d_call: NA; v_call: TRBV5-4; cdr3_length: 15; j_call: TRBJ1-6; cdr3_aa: CASSPRGALNSPLHF
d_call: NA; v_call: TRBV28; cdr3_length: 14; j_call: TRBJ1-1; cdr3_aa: CASSPGGGATEAFF
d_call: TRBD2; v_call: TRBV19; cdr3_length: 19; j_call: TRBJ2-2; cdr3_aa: CASSPPDRTLAGGTGELFF
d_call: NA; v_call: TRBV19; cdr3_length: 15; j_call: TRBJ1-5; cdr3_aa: CASTLRGEGNQPQHF
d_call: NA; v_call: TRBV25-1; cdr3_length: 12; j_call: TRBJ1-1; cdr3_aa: CASRYGNTEAFF
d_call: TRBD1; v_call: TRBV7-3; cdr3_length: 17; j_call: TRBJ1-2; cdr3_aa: CASSLKRGTATVYGYTF
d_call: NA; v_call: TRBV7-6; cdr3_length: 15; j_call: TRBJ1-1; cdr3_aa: CASSLGGTGNTEAFF
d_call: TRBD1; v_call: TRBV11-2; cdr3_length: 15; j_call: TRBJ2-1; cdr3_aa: CASSLDNGQGNEQFF
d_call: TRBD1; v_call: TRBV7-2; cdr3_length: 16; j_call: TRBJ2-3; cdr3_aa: CASSTRTGGGTDTQYF
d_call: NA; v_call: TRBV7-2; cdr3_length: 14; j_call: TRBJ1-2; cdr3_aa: CASSSVAGAYGYTF
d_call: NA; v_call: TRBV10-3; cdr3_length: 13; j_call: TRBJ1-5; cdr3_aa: CATGLGVNQPQHF
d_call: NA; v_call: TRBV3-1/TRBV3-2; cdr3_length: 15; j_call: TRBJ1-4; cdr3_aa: CASSQEGREREKLFF
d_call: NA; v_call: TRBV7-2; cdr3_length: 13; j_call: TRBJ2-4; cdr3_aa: CASSLAATGSQYF
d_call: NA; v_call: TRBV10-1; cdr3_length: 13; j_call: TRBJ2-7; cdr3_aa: CASSDGTLYEQYF